These 3 T cell receptor beta chains were sequenced from one sample in a study of T cells in women clearing cervical HPV infection (dated by TCRdb to about 2018). The method was the immunoSEQ multiplex PCR assay. This is the immuneACCESS table as TCRdb keeps it, with only in-frame sequences that have V and J called. A part of the clones is gone; compared with another copy, unresolved V genes explain less than half, and the rest is unexplained. The data table for this sample lists tens of thousands of clones. The ten most abundant clones make up under 7.5% of the sample. Sequencing used blood buffy coat. The receptors here all came from a woman aged 18 to 75 with a cervical HPV16 infection that either progressed to CIN3+ or cleared (not recorded which).

About this clone itself: The read ends 3 residues shy of where the CDR3 ends; the end is completed using the germline J gene. The chain joins TRBV5-1 to TRBJ2-7; D is possibly TRBD1 (5 bases). V was clipped by 2 bases and J by 2 bases, with 8 bases between them. The CDR3 spans 13 residues. In germline, CDR1 is SGHRS, CDR2 YFSETQ. The CDR3: CASSLDRAYEQYF. The covered CDR3 bases are TGCGCCAGCAGCTTAGACAGAGCCTACGAG.

To note about this clone: The read falls 3 residues short of the CDR3 end, and the missing part is taken from the germline J gene. The chain carries TRBV7-8 and TRBJ1-3; D perhaps matches TRBD1 (5 bases). CDR1 and CDR2 (germline): SGHVS, FQNEAQ. The CDR3 has 15 residues. This CDR3 reads CASSSKTSGGSPIYF. CDR3 DNA (partial): TGTGCCAGCAGCTCAAAGACTAGCGGGGGGTCCCCT.

About this clone itself: The read terminates 3 residues before the CDR3 end, so the remaining end is supplied by the germline J gene. The chain employs TRBV28 and TRBJ1-1; weak D call: TRBD1 (5 bases). CDR1 is MDHEN, CDR2 SYDVKM, per germline. CDR3 length equals 14 residues. V was cut by 7 bases and J by 4 bases, with 16 bases left in between. The CDR3 DNA, read in part, is TGTGCCAGCATCCCATGGCAGGGCGCCACTGAA. Its protein is CASIPWQGATE. The entire CDR3 protein reads CASIPWQGATEAFF.